One sample yielded the 13 T cell receptor beta chains listed below, sequenced in a study of T cell responses to AZD1222 COVID-19 vaccine. Clones were read by immunoSEQ multiplex PCR, and TCRdb kept only the in-frame ones, dropping some. This table holds around 150,000 clones, 85% to 95% found once. The sequencing here drew on peripheral blood, taken on day 0 of AZD1222 vaccination. All receptors come from an adult in good health.

The V gene is TRBV7-2, the J gene TRBJ1-5; perhaps TRBD1 as D (5 bases). V was cut by 1 base and J by 9 bases, with 13 bases left in between. Germline CDR1 reads SGHTA; CDR2 reads FQGNSA. The CDR3 contains 14 residues. CDR3: CASSLGGLKGPQHF. The DNA of the CDR3 is TGTGCCAGCAGCTTAGGGGGCCTCAAGGGGCCCCAGCATTTT.

The CDR3 sequence: CASTRGAKEQFF. For the CDR3, the DNA is TGTGCCTCCACACGCGGGGCTAAGGAGCAGTTCTTC. V usage is TRBV30 and J usage is TRBJ2-1; D is possibly TRBD2 (6 bases). CDR3 length: 12 residues. V shed 7 bases and J shed 10 bases, with 17 bases lying between them. CDR1 and CDR2 (germline): GTSNPN, SVGIG (reference sequence).

The chain couples TRBV9 to TRBJ2-4; tentative D call: TRBD2 (5 bases). The germline gives CDR1 SGDLS, CDR2 YYNGEE. Trimming cost V 3 bases and J 7 bases, with 8 bases left between them. The CDR3 contains 12 residues. The CDR3 DNA is TGTGCCAGCAGCGGCCCGGGGAACATTCAGTACTTC. Translating gives CASSGPGNIQYF.

The chain joins TRBV28 to TRBJ1-3; D call uncertain. The length of the CDR3 is 16 residues. Germline-derived CDR1 and CDR2 are MDHEN and SYDVKM. Trimming cost V 6 bases and J 0 bases, with 15 bases left between them. DNA of the CDR3: TGTGCCAGCAGCCCCCCAGGCTTAAACTCTGGAAACACCATATATTTT. It codes for CASSPPGLNSGNTIYF.

The chain uses TRBV11-3 and TRBJ2-7; TRBD1 agrees at 9 bases. Germline V gene sequence: CDR1 SGHNT, CDR2 YENEEA. The CDR3 has 15 amino acids. Losses at the gene ends were 5 bases for V and 5 bases for J; bases not matched to a gene: 10. The CDR3 reads CASSKQGAQGDEQYF. In DNA, the CDR3 is TGTGCCAGCAGCAAACAGGGGGCGCAAGGAGACGAGCAGTACTTC.

J is TRBJ1-2 and V is TRBV19; 8 bases fit TRBD1. V was pared by 10 bases and J by 6 bases, with 19 bases of the junction left unmatched. This CDR3 spans 16 amino acids. CDR1 is LNHDA, CDR2 SQIVND, per germline (reference sequence). This CDR3 is CATHGRGRNWRDGYTF. CDR3 in DNA: TGTGCCACCCATGGCAGGGGGCGCAATTGGAGGGATGGCTACACCTTC.

This clone has just a few counts. The chain recombines TRBV2 with TRBJ1-6; TRBD1 might be the D (5 bases). The length of the CDR3 is 14 residues. Germline CDR1 SNHLY, CDR2 FYNNEI. The V gene lost 7 bases and the J gene lost 7 bases, with 14 bases spanning the gap. The CDR3 DNA follows: TGTGCCAGCATAATGTCAGGGAGGAATTCACCCCTCCACTTT. Amino acids: CASIMSGRNSPLHF. Complete variable domain (other parts from reference TRBV2 and TRBJ1-6): EPEVTQTPSHQVTQMGQEVILRCVPISNHLYFYWYRQILGQKVEFLVSFYNNEISEKSEIFDDQFSVERPDGSNFTLKIRSTKLEDSAMYFCASIMSGRNSPLHFGNGTRLTVT.

This chain joins TRBV11-1 and TRBJ2-7; TRBD1 might be the D (5 bases). CDR3 length: 14 residues. The V end was cut by 3 bases, the J end by 1 base, with 10 bases between. CDR1 is SGHAT, CDR2 FQDESV, per germline (reference sequence). CDR3 sequence reads: CASSFGSGSYEQYF. CDR3 in DNA: TGTGCCAGCAGCTTTGGGTCAGGGTCCTACGAGCAGTACTTC.

The rearrangement uses TRBV19 and TRBJ2-1, with 7 bases identical to TRBD2. The length of the CDR3 is 15 residues. The ends lost 5 bases at V and 3 bases at J; junction bases unmatched: 7. Germline lookup yields CDR1 LNHDA and CDR2 SQIVND (reference sequence). The DNA of the CDR3 is TGTGCCAGTAGTGCATGGAGGGACTACTACAATGAGCAGTTCTTC. Translation: CASSAWRDYYNEQFF.

The rearrangement joins TRBV4-1 to TRBJ1-2, with D unclear. Germline CDR1 reads MGHRA; CDR2 reads YSYEKL. Trimming stripped 1 base from V and 8 bases from J, with 11 bases between. The CDR3 is 13 residues long. CDR3 nucleotide sequence: TGCGCCAGCAGCCAAGGCCTACCGCACGGCTACACCTTC. It translates to CASSQGLPHGYTF.

The chain links TRBV7-2 to TRBJ1-5; possibly TRBD1 for D (6 bases). Trimming cost V 5 bases and J 10 bases, with 21 bases left between them. The CDR3 contains 15 residues. Germline CDR1 and CDR2: SGHTA and FQGNSA. CDR3 DNA: TGTGCCAGCAGCGACCGGGAGACCAGGGGTCGACCCCAGCATTTT. Amino acids: CASSDRETRGRPQHF.

V is TRBV7-2 and J is TRBJ1-5; TRBD1 agrees at 7 bases. The CDR3 consists of 15 residues. Germline-derived CDR1 and CDR2 are SGHTA and FQGNSA. The V gene end was trimmed by 1 base and the J gene end by 6 bases; junction bases not matched to a gene: 6. The DNA for the CDR3 is TGTGCCAGCAGCTTAGAGACAGGGTACCTTCAGCCCCAGCATTTT. It is translated as CASSLETGYLQPQHF.

The chain recombines TRBV7-3 with TRBJ2-1; D is unclear. Germline V gene data show CDR1 as SGHTA and CDR2 as FQGTGA. V lost 4 bases to trimming and J lost 1 base, with 8 bases between them. CDR3 length: 14 amino acids. As DNA, the CDR3 is TGTGCCAGCAGCTCAGTTGTGTCCTACAATGAGCAGTTCTTC. Translating gives CASSSVVSYNEQFF.